What follows describes a single T cell receptor (beta chain). The target antigen is unknown. Sequencing used immunoSEQ multiplex PCR; TCRdb keeps in-frame clones, though not all of them. The sample lists about 150,000 clones, around 90% occurring once. Separation from the approximately 720-subject first cohort characterized the roughly 120-subject validation cohort, to which the donors belonged. CDR1 is SQVTM and CDR2 is ANQGSEA in the germline V gene. Trimming left V 4 bases short and J 0 bases short, with 6 bases between. This CDR3 is 12 amino acids long. This record belongs to a study of cytomegalovirus exposure and HLA in healthy donors. Points from the study as a whole: Across donors, most TCRs were seen rarely, yet some public ones were widespread. It was found in a later analysis that first-cohort TCR clusters tended to co-occur in the 120 validation repertoires. Among the CMV-associated chains, three were confirmed in vitro as specific for CMV antigens.

This receptor was obtained from a woman under 30 in good health and CMV-seropositive. Sequencing was performed on PBMCs. This chain joins TRBV29-1 and TRBJ2-5; the D is unclear. The CDR3 coding sequence is TGCAGCGTTGGAGGCAACCAAGAGACCCAGTACTTC. Amino acid sequence: CSVGGNQETQYF.